This TCR beta chain was observed in a study of blood T cell repertoires in COVID-19. Background on the study: Sample material is recorded as cDNA or gDNA derived from T cells, B-cell-depleted T cells, or PBMCs.

Participants spanned ages roughly 18 to 95 years and resided in 20 to 30 US areas. Recovered status applied to Cohort 3 donors who had two consecutive negative PCRs. It also applied to those with clearance or with symptom resolution. The CDR3 runs 14 residues. Per the original data handling: Reference gene primer amplification in the assay estimated nucleated cell counts. TCRdb's copy holds only in-frame clones and misses some; the assay was immunoSEQ multiplex PCR. For V, J and clone size, that table is used; D and trimming come from the DNA. The sample holds some 400,000 clones; approximately 87% are singletons and the top ten take 1.3%.

The sequence came from a man under 40 who had recovered from COVID-19. The rearrangement uses TRBV21-1 and TRBJ2-7; the table calls TRBD2, which could not be checked here. TRBV21-1 represents a pseudogene. The specimen sequenced was PBMCs or T cells enriched from blood (not recorded which). CDR3 in DNA: TGTGCCAGCAGCAAAGAGGGAGACTCCTACGAGCAGTACTTC. Amino acids: CASSKEGDSYEQYF.